Listed below are T cell receptor beta chains from one sample, sequenced in a study of T cell responses to AZD1222 COVID-19 vaccine. The method was immunoSEQ multiplex PCR; TCRdb's version includes in-frame clones alone and lacks a portion of them. The sample lists nearly 95,000 clones, 80% to 90% occurring once. Sequenced here: peripheral blood, sampled 28 days after the second AZD1222 dose. These receptors originate from an adult who received the AZD1222 COVID-19 vaccine. Each CDR3 is given with its conserved first and last residue. D genes are given only for firm matches. Size values are once, few and many counts, or a class for expanded clones, and some rows have none.

J: TRBJ2-3; V: TRBV3-1/TRBV3-2; D: .; size: .; DNA: TGTGCCAGCAGCCAAGGGCCAGATACGCAGTATTTT; CDR3: CASSQGPDTQYF
J: TRBJ2-7; V: TRBV30; D: .; size: .; DNA: TGTGCCTGGAGTAAATCATCCTACGAGCAGTACTTC; CDR3: CAWSKSSYEQYF
J: TRBJ1-2; V: TRBV13; D: .; size: .; DNA: TGTGCCAGCAGCTTAGGGTCGACAGTTAACTATGGCTACACCTTC; CDR3: CASSLGSTVNYGYTF
J: TRBJ1-1; V: TRBV7-9; D: .; size: .; DNA: TGTGCCAGCAGCTTAGAGCAGGGGAAGAACACTGAAGCTTTCTTT; CDR3: CASSLEQGKNTEAFF
J: TRBJ1-4; V: TRBV6-4; D: .; size: .; DNA: TGTGCCAGCAGTGACGGAGGACAGCCTGAAAAACTGTTTTTT; CDR3: CASSDGGQPEKLFF
J: TRBJ1-1; V: TRBV10-1; D: .; size: .; DNA: TGCGCCAGCAGTGAAAACAAAAGGGACACTGAAGCTTTCTTT; CDR3: CASSENKRDTEAFF
J: TRBJ2-4; V: TRBV19; D: TRBD2; size: .; DNA: TGTGCCAGTAGTATAATAATCCGGCGGGGGGGCAAAAACATTCAGTACTTC; CDR3: CASSIIIRRGGKNIQYF
J: TRBJ2-7; V: TRBV28; D: .; size: .; DNA: TGTGCCAGCAGCCTAAAACCACCGGGACCCTCCACCTACGAGCAGTACTTC; CDR3: CASSLKPPGPSTYEQYF
J: TRBJ2-7; V: TRBV29-1; D: .; size: .; DNA: TGCAGCGTTACAGGGATAACCTACGAGCAGTACTTC; CDR3: CSVTGITYEQYF
J: TRBJ1-5; V: TRBV29-1; D: TRBD1; size: .; DNA: TGCAGCGTCGCGACAGGGGACCGACAGCCCCAGCATTTT; CDR3: CSVATGDRQPQHF
J: TRBJ1-3; V: TRBV5-8; D: TRBD1; size: .; DNA: TGTGCCAGCAGCTTACAGGGGCCCTACTCTGGAAACACCATATATTTT; CDR3: CASSLQGPYSGNTIYF
J: TRBJ2-1; V: TRBV11-2; D: .; size: .; DNA: TGTGCCAGCAGCTTTTCAGGGTATTACAATGAGCAGTTCTTC; CDR3: CASSFSGYYNEQFF
J: TRBJ2-3; V: TRBV6-4; D: .; size: once; DNA: TGTGCCAGCAGTGAGGGAGAGGCAGATACGCAGTATTTT; CDR3: CASSEGEADTQYF
J: TRBJ1-4; V: TRBV7-9; D: TRBD1; size: .; DNA: TGTGCCAGCAGCTCAAACCGGGACAGAACTAATGAAAAACTGTTTTTT; CDR3: CASSSNRDRTNEKLFF
J: TRBJ1-5; V: TRBV3-1/TRBV3-2; D: .; size: .; DNA: TGTGCCAGCAGCCAAGAGGGCGGCAATCAGCCCCAGCATTTT; CDR3: CASSQEGGNQPQHF
J: TRBJ2-7; V: TRBV5-1; D: TRBD1; size: .; DNA: TGCGCCAGCAGCTTGCCCGGGACAGGCCTCTCCTACGAGCAGTACTTC; CDR3: CASSLPGTGLSYEQYF
J: TRBJ2-5; V: TRBV5-1; D: .; size: .; DNA: TGCGCCAGCAGCGAAACCGGGACTCGAGGGGAGACCCAGTACTTC; CDR3: CASSETGTRGETQYF
J: TRBJ1-4; V: TRBV30; D: .; size: once; DNA: TGTGCCCTGCGGAGGGAGGGGAATGAAAAACTGTTTTTT; CDR3: CALRREGNEKLFF
J: TRBJ2-3; V: TRBV6-1; D: TRBD1; size: .; DNA: TGTGCCAGCAGTGCCGATCCGGGACAGGGTTCAGATACGCAGTATTTT; CDR3: CASSADPGQGSDTQYF
J: TRBJ1-2; V: TRBV5-1; D: TRBD1; size: .; DNA: TGCGCCAGCAGCCGGACAGGGGGCTCTGGCTACACCTTC; CDR3: CASSRTGGSGYTF
J: TRBJ1-5; V: TRBV19; D: .; size: .; DNA: TGTGCCAGTAGCCTTTGGGGCAGGACCCAGCAGCCCCAGCATTTT; CDR3: CASSLWGRTQQPQHF
J: TRBJ1-4; V: TRBV27; D: .; size: .; DNA: TGTGCCAGCAGTCCCCTTAATCTAGTCGGGAATGAAAAACTGTTTTTT; CDR3: CASSPLNLVGNEKLFF
J: TRBJ2-4; V: TRBV11-3; D: .; size: .; DNA: TGTGCCAGCAGCTTAGATCCGACGGAACCAAGAACCGTAGCCAAAAACATTCAGTACTTC; CDR3: CASSLDPTEPRTVAKNIQYF
J: TRBJ2-5; V: TRBV6-5; D: .; size: .; DNA: TGTGCCAGCAGCGACGTAGAGACCCAGTACTTC; CDR3: CASSDVETQYF
J: TRBJ1-1; V: TRBV7-2; D: .; size: .; DNA: TGTGCCAGCAGCTCCCGGACCGCGACTGAAGCTTTCTTT; CDR3: CASSSRTATEAFF
J: TRBJ1-5; V: TRBV2; D: TRBD1; size: .; DNA: TGTGCCAGCAGTGATGGGACAGGGCCACATCAGCCCCAGCATTTT; CDR3: CASSDGTGPHQPQHF
J: TRBJ1-1; V: TRBV18; D: TRBD1; size: .; DNA: TGTGCCAGCTCACCACCGGGACAGGCCGGTCACACTGAAGCTTTCTTT; CDR3: CASSPPGQAGHTEAFF
J: TRBJ2-7; V: TRBV2; D: TRBD1; size: .; DNA: TGTGCCAGCAGTGGATGGACAGGGGATCACGAGCAGTACTTC; CDR3: CASSGWTGDHEQYF
J: TRBJ1-1; V: TRBV6-2/TRBV6-3; D: .; size: .; DNA: TGTGCCAGCAGCGACCACAGCCTTGAGAACACTGAAGCTTTCTTT; CDR3: CASSDHSLENTEAFF
J: TRBJ2-1; V: TRBV11-2; D: TRBD2; size: .; DNA: TGTGCCAGCAGCTCCGGTACTAGCGGGAGGGGCTCCTACAATGAGCAGTTCTTC; CDR3: CASSSGTSGRGSYNEQFF
J: TRBJ2-3; V: TRBV5-1; D: .; size: .; DNA: TGCGCCAGCAGCCCAGGACAGAGCACAGATACGCAGTATTTT; CDR3: CASSPGQSTDTQYF
J: TRBJ2-7; V: TRBV2; D: TRBD1; size: .; DNA: TGTGCCAGCAGTGACGAGACAGGGGTATCCTACGAGCAGTACTTC; CDR3: CASSDETGVSYEQYF
J: TRBJ1-5; V: TRBV4-1; D: .; size: .; DNA: TGCGCCAGCAGCCAAGAAGGTGGGAGTGGCAATCAGCCCCAGCATTTT; CDR3: CASSQEGGSGNQPQHF
J: TRBJ1-2; V: TRBV4-3; D: TRBD1; size: .; DNA: TGCGCCAGCAGCCAAGATAGGAGGGGGCAAGGTGGTAACTATGGCTACACCTTC; CDR3: CASSQDRRGQGGNYGYTF
J: TRBJ2-1; V: TRBV12-3/TRBV12-4; D: .; size: .; DNA: TGTGCCAGCAGCGAGGTCAATGAGCAGTTCTTC; CDR3: CASSEVNEQFF
J: TRBJ1-5; V: TRBV30; D: .; size: .; DNA: TGTGCCTGGAGCCCGGGGACGCCTAATGGGCCCCAGCATTTT; CDR3: CAWSPGTPNGPQHF
J: TRBJ1-1; V: TRBV4-2; D: TRBD1; size: medium-sized; DNA: TGTGCCAGCAGCCAGGACACCGGAACAGGGGGCACTGAAGCTTTCTTT; CDR3: CASSQDTGTGGTEAFF
J: TRBJ1-1; V: TRBV7-3; D: .; size: once; DNA: TGTGCCAGCGCGGGGCAGGGCAACACTGAAGCTTTCTTT; CDR3: CASAGQGNTEAFF
J: TRBJ1-1; V: TRBV5-6; D: .; size: .; DNA: TGTGCCAGCAGCTTGAGTGGACAGTTTTACACTGAAGCTTTCTTT; CDR3: CASSLSGQFYTEAFF
J: TRBJ2-1; V: TRBV29-1; D: .; size: .; DNA: TGCAGCGTTGCCCTGACAAGGACCTACAATGAGCAGTTCTTC; CDR3: CSVALTRTYNEQFF
J: TRBJ1-3; V: TRBV5-1; D: .; size: .; DNA: TGCGCCAGCAGCCTAGGTCTTCACTCTGGAAACACCATATATTTT; CDR3: CASSLGLHSGNTIYF
J: TRBJ1-1; V: TRBV18; D: .; size: .; DNA: TGTGCCAGCTCACCCCAGACAGAGAACACTGAAGCTTTCTTT; CDR3: CASSPQTENTEAFF
J: TRBJ2-3; V: TRBV12-3/TRBV12-4; D: .; size: .; DNA: TGTGCCAGCACACAGGATGCCACAGATACGCAGTATTTT; CDR3: CASTQDATDTQYF
J: TRBJ1-2; V: TRBV10-3; D: .; size: .; DNA: TGTGCCATCAGTGAGGAGACAGGCTATGGCTACACCTTC; CDR3: CAISEETGYGYTF
J: TRBJ2-6; V: TRBV18; D: .; size: .; DNA: TGTGCCAGCTCACCACAGGAGTCGGGGGCGGATGGGGCCAACGTCCTGACTTTC; CDR3: CASSPQESGADGANVLTF
J: TRBJ1-2; V: TRBV7-9; D: .; size: .; DNA: TGTGCCAGCAGCTTGACGGATTATCATGGCTACACCTTC; CDR3: CASSLTDYHGYTF